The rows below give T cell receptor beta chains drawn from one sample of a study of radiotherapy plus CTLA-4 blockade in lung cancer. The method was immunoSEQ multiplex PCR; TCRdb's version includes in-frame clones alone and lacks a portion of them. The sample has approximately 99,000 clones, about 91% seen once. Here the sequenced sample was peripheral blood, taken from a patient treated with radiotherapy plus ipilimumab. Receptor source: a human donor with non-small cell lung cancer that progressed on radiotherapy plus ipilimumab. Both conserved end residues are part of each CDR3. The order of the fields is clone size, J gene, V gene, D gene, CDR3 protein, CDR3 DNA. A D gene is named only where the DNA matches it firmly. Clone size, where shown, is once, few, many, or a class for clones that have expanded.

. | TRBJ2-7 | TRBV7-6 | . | CASSPSRALAREQYF | TGTGCCAGCAGCCCGTCTCGGGCCCTCGCTCGGGAGCAGTACTTC
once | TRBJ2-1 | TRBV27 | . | CASSLNGFRGEQFF | TGTGCCAGCAGTCTCAATGGTTTCCGCGGTGAGCAGTTCTTC
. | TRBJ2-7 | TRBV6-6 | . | CASSYSIFEQYF | TGTGCCAGCAGTTACTCGATTTTCGAGCAGTACTTC
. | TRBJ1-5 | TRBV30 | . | CAAGSSSNQPQHF | TGTGCCGCGGGTAGTTCCAGCAATCAGCCCCAGCATTTT
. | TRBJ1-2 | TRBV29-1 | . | CSVGAAGRGYGYTF | TGCAGCGTTGGGGCCGCGGGGCGGGGATATGGCTACACCTTC
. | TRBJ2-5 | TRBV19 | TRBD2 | CASSIGLAGETQYF | TGTGCCAGTAGTATTGGACTAGCTGGAGAGACCCAGTACTTC
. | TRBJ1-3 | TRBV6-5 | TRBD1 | CASSYSRGTGNTIYF | TGTGCCAGCAGTTACTCCAGGGGGACTGGAAACACCATATATTTT
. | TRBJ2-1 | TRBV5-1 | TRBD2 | CASSRLAGLSSYNEQFF | TGCGCCAGCAGCCGACTAGCGGGGCTAAGCTCCTACAATGAGCAGTTCTTC
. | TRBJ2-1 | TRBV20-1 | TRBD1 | CSASQGAQQFF | TGCAGTGCTAGCCAGGGGGCCCAGCAGTTCTTC
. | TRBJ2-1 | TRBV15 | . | CATSRDGGEPSYNEQFF | TGTGCCACCAGCAGAGATGGAGGAGAACCTTCCTACAATGAGCAGTTCTTC
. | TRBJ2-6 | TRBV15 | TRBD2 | CATSRDEILAGTSGANVLTF | TGTGCCACCAGCAGAGATGAAATTCTAGCGGGGACCTCTGGGGCCAACGTCCTGACTTTC
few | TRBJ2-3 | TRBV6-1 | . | CASSEPLLGTQYF | TGTGCCAGCAGTGAACCACTTCTGGGTACGCAGTATTTT
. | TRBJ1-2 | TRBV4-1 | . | CASSQDPRGRNYGYTF | TGCGCCAGCAGCCAAGATCCCAGGGGACGCAACTATGGCTACACCTTC
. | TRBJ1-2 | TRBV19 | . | CASRPQGGYTF | TGTGCCAGTAGGCCCCAGGGCGGCTACACCTTC
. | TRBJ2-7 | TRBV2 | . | CASSEYGKKGAPYEQYF | TGTGCCAGCAGTGAATACGGGAAAAAGGGAGCCCCCTACGAGCAGTACTTC
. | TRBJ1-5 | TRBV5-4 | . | CASSSSPNQPQHF | TGTGCCAGCAGCTCCAGTCCCAATCAGCCCCAGCATTTT
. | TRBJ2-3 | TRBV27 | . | CASREADYTDTQYF | TGTGCCAGCAGGGAAGCGGATTACACAGATACGCAGTATTTT
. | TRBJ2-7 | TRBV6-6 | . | CASSYGGREYEQYF | TGTGCCAGCAGTTATGGGGGGCGCGAGTACGAGCAGTACTTC
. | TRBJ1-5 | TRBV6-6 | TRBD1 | CASSFFGTGGNQPQHF | TGTGCCAGCAGTTTTTTTGGGACAGGTGGGAATCAGCCCCAGCATTTT
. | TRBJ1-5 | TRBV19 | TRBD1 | CASSIMGRGHVNQPQHF | TGTGCCAGTAGTATAATGGGCAGGGGGCATGTCAATCAGCCCCAGCATTTT
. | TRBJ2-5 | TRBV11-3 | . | CASSPGVGMTQETQYF | TGTGCCAGCAGCCCCGGGGTGGGGATGACCCAAGAGACCCAGTACTTC
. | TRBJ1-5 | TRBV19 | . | CASTRTAAEPQHF | TGTGCCAGTACCCGGACGGCGGCGGAGCCCCAGCATTTT
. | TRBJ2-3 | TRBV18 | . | CASSPGTDTQYF | TGTGCCAGCTCACCAGGCACAGATACGCAGTATTTT
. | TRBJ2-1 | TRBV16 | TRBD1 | CASSQGDRDYNEQFF | TGTGCCAGCAGCCAAGGTGACAGGGACTACAATGAGCAGTTCTTC
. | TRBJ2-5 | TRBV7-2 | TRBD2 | CASSLGSSGSETQYF | TGTGCCAGCAGCTTAGGATCTAGCGGGAGCGAGACCCAGTACTTC
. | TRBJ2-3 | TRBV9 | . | CASSVIERDTQYF | TGTGCCAGCAGCGTAATAGAGCGAGATACGCAGTATTTT
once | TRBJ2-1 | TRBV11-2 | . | CASSFPRKGRGSYNEQFF | TGTGCCAGCAGCTTCCCCCGGAAGGGTCGGGGCTCCTACAATGAGCAGTTCTTC
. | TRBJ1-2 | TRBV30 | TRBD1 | CAWRGVGRGRGGYTF | TGTGCCTGGAGAGGTGTGGGCAGGGGGCGCGGTGGCTACACCTTC
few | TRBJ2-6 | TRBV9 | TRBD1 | CASSVGTASGANVLTF | TGTGCCAGCAGCGTCGGGACAGCCTCTGGGGCCAACGTCCTGACTTTC
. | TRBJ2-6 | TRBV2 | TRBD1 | CASSAGGTGANVLTF | TGTGCCAGCAGTGCAGGGGGCACTGGGGCCAACGTCCTGACTTTC
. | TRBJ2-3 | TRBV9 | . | CASSVTTDTQYF | TGTGCCAGCAGCGTAACCACAGATACGCAGTATTTT
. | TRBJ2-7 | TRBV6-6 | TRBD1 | CASSYGGGTGWEQYF | TGTGCCAGCAGTTACGGGGGTGGGACAGGGTGGGAGCAGTACTTC
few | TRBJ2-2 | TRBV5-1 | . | CASSIQGNTGELFF | TGCGCCAGCAGCATACAGGGGAACACCGGGGAGCTGTTTTTT
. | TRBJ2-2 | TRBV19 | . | CASSNPGQNTGELFF | TGTGCCAGTAGTAACCCCGGACAGAACACCGGGGAGCTGTTTTTT
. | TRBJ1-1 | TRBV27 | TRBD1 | CASSPRAGQGGTEAFF | TGTGCCAGCAGTCCCCGAGCCGGACAGGGCGGCACTGAAGCTTTCTTT
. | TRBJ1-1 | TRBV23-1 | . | CASSPKIAEYLDTEAFF | TGCGCCAGCAGTCCGAAAATTGCGGAGTACCTTGACACTGAAGCTTTCTTT
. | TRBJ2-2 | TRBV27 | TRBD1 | CASSLLGTGSITGELFF | TGTGCCAGCAGTTTACTTGGGACAGGGAGCATCACCGGGGAGCTGTTTTTT
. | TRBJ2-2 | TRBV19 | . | CASRVVAGSHGELFF | TGTGCCAGTAGGGTAGTAGCCGGGAGTCACGGGGAGCTGTTTTTT
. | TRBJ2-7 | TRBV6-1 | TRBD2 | CASSEILAGGHEQYF | TGTGCCAGCAGTGAAATACTAGCGGGAGGACACGAGCAGTACTTC
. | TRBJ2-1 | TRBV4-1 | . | CASSQDRFNEQFF | TGCGCCAGCAGCCAAGATCGTTTCAATGAGCAGTTCTTC
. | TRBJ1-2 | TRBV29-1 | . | CSVDRDGYTF | TGCAGCGTTGACAGGGATGGCTACACCTTC
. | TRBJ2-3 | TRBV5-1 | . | CASSLTTDTQYF | TGCGCCAGCAGCTTGACCACAGATACGCAGTATTTT
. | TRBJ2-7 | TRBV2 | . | CASSEGYDYEQYF | TGTGCCAGCAGTGAGGGGTACGACTACGAGCAGTACTTC
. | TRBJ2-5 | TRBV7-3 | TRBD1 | CASSLGTGETQYF | TGTGCCAGCAGCTTAGGGACAGGAGAGACCCAGTACTTC
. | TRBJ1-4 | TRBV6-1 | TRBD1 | CASSEGDREVEKLFF | TGTGCCAGCAGTGAAGGAGACAGGGAGGTTGAAAAACTGTTTTTT
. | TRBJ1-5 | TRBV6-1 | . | CASSEAAGVKPQHF | TGTGCCAGCAGTGAAGCGGCAGGGGTGAAGCCCCAGCATTTT